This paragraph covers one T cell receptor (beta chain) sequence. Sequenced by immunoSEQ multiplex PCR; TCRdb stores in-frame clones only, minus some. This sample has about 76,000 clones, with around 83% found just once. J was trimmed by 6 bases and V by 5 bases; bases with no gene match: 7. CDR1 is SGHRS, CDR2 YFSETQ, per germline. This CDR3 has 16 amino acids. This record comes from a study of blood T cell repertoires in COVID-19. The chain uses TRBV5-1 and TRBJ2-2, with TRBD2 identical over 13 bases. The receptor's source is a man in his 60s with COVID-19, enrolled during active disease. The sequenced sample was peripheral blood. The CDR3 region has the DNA TGCGCCAGCAGATCTTCGGGACTAGCGGGATCCGGGGAGCTGTTTTTT. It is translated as CASRSSGLAGSGELFF.